This T cell receptor beta chain was documented in a study of T cells after somatic rescue of genetic block. Sequencing was performed with immunoSEQ multiplex PCR; in TCRdb, only in-frame clones are kept and a portion is missing. The sample lists roughly 13,000 clones, roughly 73% occurring once. Material: peripheral blood mononuclear cells (PBMCs). This clonotype was obtained from a boy between 10 and 17 years old.

This CDR3 is CASSIGENTEAFF. CDR3 in DNA: TGTGCCAGTAGTATCGGGGAGAACACTGAAGCTTTCTTT. The gene calls are TRBV19 and TRBJ1-1; D uncertain. This CDR3 is built from 13 residues. V was pared by 3 bases and J by 1 base, with 6 bases between. Germline V gives CDR1 LNHDA, CDR2 SQIVND (reference sequence).